Below are 26 T cell receptor beta chains sequenced from a single sample in a study of pediatric ulcerative colitis. The rectum was sampled with one to two pinch biopsies at colonoscopy. Assay used: immunoSEQ multiplex PCR; TCRdb lists only in-frame clones, some missing. This sample has about 35,000 clones, with around 80% found just once. The sequenced sample was gut tissue. All receptors derive from a boy aged 5-17 years with mild ulcerative colitis.

This clone turned up a few times. J is TRBJ1-5 and V is TRBV6-5; D possibly corresponds to TRBD1 (6 bases). The CDR3 is 15 amino acids. V lost 3 bases and J lost 6, with 15 bases in between. Germline V gene data show CDR1 as MNHEY and CDR2 as SVGAGI. The CDR3 sequence is CASSYSGALGQPQHF. CDR3 in DNA: TGTGCCAGCAGTTATTCGGGGGCGCTTGGTCAGCCCCAGCATTTT.

V and J are TRBV2 and TRBJ1-1, with a weak D call TRBD1 (6 bases). This CDR3 region has 14 residues. Per the germline V gene, CDR1 is SNHLY and CDR2 is FYNNEI. Trimming left V 7 bases short and J 6 bases short, with 18 bases between. DNA of the CDR3: TGTGCCAGCACTGCCGGGACATCCGGAGCTGAAGCTTTCTTT. It specifies CASTAGTSGAEAFF.

The chain has TRBV5-1 and TRBJ1-6; D gene uncertain. This CDR3 comprises 14 residues. V gave up 0 bases and J gave up 5 bases, with 6 bases separating them. Looked up from germline, CDR1 is SGHRS and CDR2 is YFSETQ. CDR3 protein: CASSLGLNNSPLHF. DNA for the CDR3: TGCGCCAGCAGCTTGGGCCTAAATAATTCACCCCTCCACTTT. The full variable domain, with the rest looked up from reference TRBV5-1 and TRBJ1-6, is KAGVTQTPRYLIKTRGQQVTLSCSPISGHRSVSWYQQTPGQGLQFLFEYFSETQRNKGNFPGRFSGRQFSNSRSEMNVSTLELGDSALYLCASSLGLNNSPLHFGNGTRLTVT.

The chain recombines TRBV7-2 with TRBJ2-5; 8 nucleotides match TRBD2. V was clipped by 2 bases and J by 2 bases; unmatched bases: 4. Per the germline V gene, CDR1 is SGHTA and CDR2 is FQGNSA. This CDR3 contains 15 residues. In nucleotides, the CDR3 is TGTGCCAGCAGCTTAAGACTAGCGATGCAAGAGACCCAGTACTTC. Protein sequence: CASSLRLAMQETQYF.

The V and J genes are TRBV30 and TRBJ2-3; D possibly matches TRBD1 or TRBD2 (5 bases each). The CDR3 runs to 15 residues. V lost 4 bases to trimming and J lost 3 bases, with 17 bases between them. Germline V gene data show CDR1 as GTSNPN and CDR2 as SVGIG (reference sequence). The CDR3 DNA sequence: TGTGCCTGGACCCTTGGGGCAGGAGGAACAGATACGCAGTATTTT. Protein sequence: CAWTLGAGGTDTQYF. The whole variable domain, remainder taken from reference TRBV30 and TRBJ2-3, is SQTIHQWPATLVQPVGSPLSLECTVEGTSNPNLYWYRQAAGRGLQLLFYSVGIGQISSEVPQNLSASRPQDRQFILSSKKLLLSDSGFYLCAWTLGAGGTDTQYFGPGTRLTVL.

The chain employs TRBV7-8 and TRBJ1-2, with D perhaps matching TRBD1 (6 bases). V lost 1 base and J 8 bases, leaving 17 bases between the germline ends. The CDR3 sequence is 15 residues long. CDR1 and CDR2 from the germline V gene are SGHVS and FQNEAQ. CDR3 coding DNA: TGTGCCAGCAGCTTAGGCCGGGGGGCGGTCGGCGGCTACACCTTC. It translates to CASSLGRGAVGGYTF. Drawing the rest from reference TRBV7-8 and TRBJ1-2, the complete variable domain is GAGVSQSPRYKVAKRGQDVALRCDPISGHVSLFWYQQALGQGPEFLTYFQNEAQLDKSGLPSDRFFAERPEGSVSTLKIQRTQQEDSAVYLCASSLGRGAVGGYTFGSGTRLTVV.

This chain connects TRBV19 to TRBJ2-3; 9 bases fit TRBD1. Germline CDR1 is LNHDA and CDR2 is SQIVND (reference sequence). The ends lost 8 bases at V and 0 bases at J; junction bases unmatched: 9. The CDR3 spans 16 residues. CDR3 in DNA: TGTGCCAGTTCCTTCCGGGACAGGGAGAGCACAGATACGCAGTATTTT. Its translation: CASSFRDRESTDTQYF.

J is TRBJ2-3 and V is TRBV30; 13 positions agree with TRBD2. Germline V lookup: CDR1 GTSNPN, CDR2 SVGIG (reference sequence). J was trimmed by 4 bases and V by 2 bases; bases with no gene match: 9. The CDR3 is 17 amino acids. The CDR3 DNA is TGTGCCTGGAGTCGTCCCGGGACTAGCGGGGTGTCAGATACGCAGTATTTT. Translated: CAWSRPGTSGVSDTQYF.

This clone was seen a single time. The V gene is TRBV16, the J gene TRBJ1-2; D not certain. The germline V gene encodes CDR1 KGHSY and CDR2 FQNENV. The CDR3 spans 15 residues. Trimming removed 0 bases from V and 8 bases from J, with 16 bases in between. The chain's CDR3 is CASSQSTQTSVGYTF. CDR3 nucleotide sequence: TGTGCCAGCAGCCAATCAACGCAGACGTCTGTGGGCTACACCTTC.

This clone has a single count. V and J are TRBV5-8 and TRBJ2-3; D may be TRBD1 or TRBD2 (6 bases each). V was trimmed by 1 base and J by 8 bases, leaving 17 bases between them. The CDR3 runs 15 residues. Germline V gene lookup returns CDR1 SGHTS and CDR2 YDEGEE. Here the CDR3 DNA reads TGTGCCAGCAGCTTGTCCGGGGGCCGGGCCAGTACGCAGTATTTT. Translation gives CASSLSGGRASTQYF.

This chain joins TRBV4-2 and TRBJ2-3; TRBD1 agrees at 7 bases. V lost 4 bases to trimming and J lost 4 bases; unmatched junction nucleotides: 2. The CDR3 sequence is 13 residues long. The V gene's germline CDR1 is LGHNA and CDR2 YNFKEQ. CDR3 bases: TGTGCCAGCAGCCCCGGACAGGCAGATACGCAGTATTTT. This encodes CASSPGQADTQYF.

This clone has only a few counts. The chain joins TRBV6-1 to TRBJ1-1; tentative D call: TRBD1 (6 bases). Germline V gene lookup returns CDR1 MNHNS and CDR2 SASEGT. This CDR3 has 13 residues. V was clipped by 0 bases and J by 9 bases, with 11 bases between them. The CDR3: CASSEADRPKAFF. CDR3 nucleotide sequence: TGTGCCAGCAGTGAAGCAGACAGGCCTAAAGCTTTCTTT.

J is TRBJ2-5 and V is TRBV6-5; TRBD2 matches at 7 bases. The V and J ends lost 6 bases and 0 bases, in that order; junction bases with no gene match: 4. CDR1 MNHEY and CDR2 SVGAGI come from the germline V gene. The length of the CDR3 is 14 residues. Written as DNA, the CDR3 is TGTGCCAGCAGCCTGGGACTAAACCAAGAGACCCAGTACTTC. Its translation: CASSLGLNQETQYF.

The genes are TRBV6-1 and TRBJ2-3; D perhaps matches TRBD2 (6 bases). Germline V gives CDR1 MNHNS, CDR2 SASEGT. The CDR3 has 12 amino acids. V shed 5 bases and J shed 8 bases, with 11 bases lying between them. This CDR3 reads CASSLGAGTQYF. The DNA of the CDR3 is TGTGCCAGCAGTTTAGGAGCGGGTACGCAGTATTTT.

The CDR3 here is CASSPWTENTEAFF. The CDR3 DNA reads as TGTGCCAGCAGCCCCTGGACGGAGAACACTGAAGCTTTCTTT. V and J are TRBV7-9 and TRBJ1-1, with D unclear. There are 14 residues in the CDR3. Germline V lookup: CDR1 SEHNR, CDR2 FQNEAQ (reference sequence). V gave up 5 bases and J gave up 1 base, with 11 bases separating them.

V usage is TRBV5-1 and J usage is TRBJ1-1; possible D gene TRBD1, 6 bases. Germline-derived CDR1 and CDR2 are SGHRS and YFSETQ. V shed 4 bases and J shed 3 bases, with 13 bases lying between them. The length of the CDR3 is 14 residues. The CDR3 protein is CASSGGREDTEAFF. CDR3 nucleotide sequence: TGCGCCAGCAGCGGGGGCAGGGAGGACACTGAAGCTTTCTTT.

The chain couples TRBV6-1 to TRBJ1-5; maybe TRBD1 (5 bases). The CDR3 runs 18 residues. Germline V gives CDR1 MNHNS, CDR2 SASEGT. With 2 bases removed from V and 11 bases from J, the gap between germline ends came to 28 bases. CDR3 region: CASSERRPRRGMESAQHF. DNA for the CDR3: TGTGCCAGCAGTGAAAGGCGGCCGCGGAGGGGAATGGAATCCGCCCAGCATTTT.

The V gene is TRBV5-1, the J gene TRBJ2-5, with TRBD1 matching over 7 bases. The germline gives CDR1 SGHRS, CDR2 YFSETQ. CDR3 length equals 14 residues. Trimming removed 3 bases from V and 5 bases from J; junction bases left unmatched: 7. For the CDR3, the DNA is TGCGCCAGCAGCTCAACCCAGGGGGAGGAGACCCAGTACTTC. Its protein is CASSSTQGEETQYF.

The chain employs TRBV5-1 and TRBJ2-3, with D unresolved. The V gene lost 7 bases and the J gene lost 2 bases, with 5 bases spanning the gap. The length of the CDR3 is 11 residues. Germline CDR1 and CDR2: SGHRS and YFSETQ. Here the CDR3 DNA reads TGCGCCAGCCGGATCACAGATACGCAGTATTTT. It yields the protein CASRITDTQYF.

This clone has a handful of counts. CDR3 sequence (DNA): TGTGCCAGCAGTCCACCCCCATCCATCCAGGTACAAGAGACCCAGTACTTC. Its translation is CASSPPPSIQVQETQYF. The chain is built from TRBV2 and TRBJ2-5, with D unresolved. Trimming cost V 5 bases and J 2 bases, with 21 bases left between them. Germline-derived CDR1 and CDR2 are SNHLY and FYNNEI. This CDR3 has 17 residues.

V and J are TRBV6-5 and TRBJ1-2, with D possibly TRBD1 on 6 matching bases. V shed 0 bases and J shed 5 bases, with 16 bases lying between them. Germline V gene data show CDR1 as MNHEY and CDR2 as SVGAGI. CDR3 size: 16 residues. CDR3 region: CASSYSIKDRQYGYTF. The CDR3 bases are TGTGCCAGCAGTTACTCGATTAAGGACAGACAATATGGCTACACCTTC.

The chain joins TRBV7-9 to TRBJ1-1; no clear D. V was clipped by 4 bases and J by 3 bases, with 9 bases between them. CDR1 is SEHNR, CDR2 FQNEAQ, per germline (reference sequence). The CDR3 is 13 residues long. The CDR3 coding sequence is TGTGCCAGCAGCTCGCCCCCCGACACTGAAGCTTTCTTT. Protein sequence: CASSSPPDTEAFF.

The chain recombines TRBV9 with TRBJ2-1; D assignment may be TRBD1 or TRBD2 (5 bases each). Germline V gene lookup returns CDR1 SGDLS and CDR2 YYNGEE. This CDR3 is built from 16 residues. V lost 1 base and J lost 6, with 17 bases in between. This CDR3 is CASSVNARGGGNEQFF. In DNA form, the CDR3 reads TGTGCCAGCAGCGTAAATGCTAGGGGTGGGGGCAATGAGCAGTTCTTC.

The CDR3 region has the DNA TGTGCCAGCACGGTGCGGGGGGTCACAGATACGCAGTATTTT. Protein sequence: CASTVRGVTDTQYF. The chain recombines TRBV2 with TRBJ2-3; TRBD2 matches 8 bases. The CDR3 sequence is 14 residues long. J was trimmed by 2 bases and V by 7 bases; bases with no gene match: 5. Germline assignment: CDR1 SNHLY and CDR2 FYNNEI.

The genes are TRBV6-6 and TRBJ2-1, with D unclear. The CDR3 length is 15 residues. V gave up 6 bases and J gave up 3 bases, with 15 bases separating them. Germline assignment: CDR1 MNHNY and CDR2 SVGAGI (reference sequence). The CDR3 loop is CASRDRKTFYNEQFF. The CDR3 coding sequence is TGTGCCAGCAGGGACCGGAAAACCTTCTACAATGAGCAGTTCTTC.

The V call is TRBV5-1, the J call TRBJ2-7; 8 nucleotides align to TRBD2. Germline V lookup: CDR1 SGHRS, CDR2 YFSETQ. This CDR3 is 17 amino acids long. The junction had 16 bases not matched to a gene; V was cut back by 4 bases and J by 4 bases. CDR3 DNA sequence: TGCGCCAGCAGCCAAGCTTTCCCTACTAGCGGCAGGTACGAGCAGTACTTC. Protein product: CASSQAFPTSGRYEQYF.